This note documents a single TCR beta chain sequence. In this sample, this clonotype turned up many times. Its antigen remains undetermined. One base away there is no much larger clone; base qualities are not given. These data come from a study of blood T cells in healthy people across ages (dated by TCRdb to about 2015). The study in broad terms: In model experiments, template switching captured about one uniquely barcoded TCR beta cDNA molecule for every two T cells. Four age groups were formed from the donors: young (average approximately 17 years), middle-aged (approximately 42), aged (under 70) and long-lived (more than 75). For two donors (one aged 18 to 30 and one aged 80 or older), the study analyzed two additional independent replicas of 1 million unique cDNA reads from the same blood draw. To avoid experimental bias, donors of different ages were distributed randomly across sequencing lanes. The study measured age-related changes in TCR beta repertoire diversity using deep sequencing normalized with unique cDNA molecular identifiers. Broader findings and caveats from the paper: Observed TCR beta diversity correlated strongly with the percentage of naive T cells measured by flow cytometry. Observed TCR beta diversity per million T cells fell roughly linearly with age, and a significant reduction was already apparent by age roughly 40. Total diversity estimates from one million sequenced T cells were considered lower bounds and underestimates. Because donor CMV infection status was unknown, age-related changes in expanded clonotypes were potentially confounded. Bulk unsorted PBMC profiling prevented conclusive comparison of naive and antigen-experienced compartments. The long-lived group showed more naive CD4+ T cells, fewer expanded clones and increased TCR diversity than the aged group, suggesting age selection.

Donors were under 40 systemically healthy Caucasian individuals from Russia aged 6 to 90 years. Around 10 milliliters of peripheral blood were collected from each donor into EDTA-treated Vacutainer tubes. PBMCs were isolated by Ficoll-Paque density-gradient centrifugation, with at least 7 million obtained per sample. Total RNA was extracted from PBMCs with Trizol reagent, with at least 5 micrograms obtained per sample. For every donor, an aliquot of PBMCs went through flow cytometry to measure the percentages of naive CD45RAhigh/CD27high T cells. V is cut by 3 bases and J by 2 bases, and the space between the germline ends is 4 bases. Looking up the germline V gene yields CDR1 MNHEY and CDR2 SVGEGT. The CDR3 sequence holds 12 residues, the cysteine and phenylalanine included. This entry keeps only the CDR3 DNA: 36 bases, framed from base 1. The library relied on 5' RACE. TCRdb lists the instrument as Illumina HiSeq 2500. A second PCR of roughly 7 to 11 cycles was performed with a sample-barcoded 5' primer and a J-beta primer mix. A template-switch 5' adaptor carrying 12 random nucleotides introduced a unique molecular identifier onto each TCR beta cDNA molecule. At least 3 million CDR3-containing paired-end reads were obtained from each sample. All of the RNA was converted into first-strand cDNA using the Mint cDNA synthesis kit, with a TRBC-specific oligonucleotide serving as the primer. All cDNA was treated with uracil-DNA glycosylase and then went through a first 18-cycle PCR with the universal primers M1SS and BC2_uni_R. In the authors' own workflow: Normalization of each sample was performed by random selection of 1 million high-quality reads, each carrying a distinct molecular identifier. Instead of being binned into consensus sequences, reads with shared molecular identifiers were discarded. MiTCR, set to a Q25 quality threshold and the strictest error-elimination algorithm, was used for CDR3 identification, clonotype clustering and error correction. A nonparametric unseen species model with Euler transformation was used to estimate a lower bound on total TCR beta diversity. Using fastp at Q25 and MiXCR, TCRdb reprocessed the public reads and kept productive beta chains. Merged by CDR3 protein, the rows form single entries marked with the most common genes and DNA. For this entry, the V and J calls and clone size follow TCRdb and not the study's own pipeline. Present in this sample are around 870,000 distinct CDR3 sequences, 25% to 30% of which were seen just once. The biggest ten clones account for 17% of the sample.

This sequence originates from a woman older than 75 in good health. Recombination linked TRBV6-2 or TRBV6-3 to TRBJ2-5; the D gene cannot be resolved reliably. Sequencing was carried out using blood. The DNA sequence is as follows: TGTGCCAGCAGTTATCAACAAGAGACCCAGTACTTC. Its translation is CASSYQQETQYF.